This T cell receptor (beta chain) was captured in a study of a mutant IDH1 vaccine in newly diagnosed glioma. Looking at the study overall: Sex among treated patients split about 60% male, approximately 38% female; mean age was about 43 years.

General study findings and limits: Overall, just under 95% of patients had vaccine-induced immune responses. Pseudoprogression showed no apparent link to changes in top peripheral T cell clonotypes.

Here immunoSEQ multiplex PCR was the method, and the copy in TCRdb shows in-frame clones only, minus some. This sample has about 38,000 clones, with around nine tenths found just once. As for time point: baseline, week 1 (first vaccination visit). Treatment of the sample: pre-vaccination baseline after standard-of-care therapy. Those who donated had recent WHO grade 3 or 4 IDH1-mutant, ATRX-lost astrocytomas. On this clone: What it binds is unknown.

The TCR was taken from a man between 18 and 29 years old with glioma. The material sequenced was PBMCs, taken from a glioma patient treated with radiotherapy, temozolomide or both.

In nucleotides, the CDR3 is TGTGCCAGCAGTAGAGGGGGGAACACTGAAGCTTTCTTT. Protein sequence: CASSRGGNTEAFF. The V gene is TRBV25-1, the J gene TRBJ1-1; a weak D match, TRBD1 (6 bases). V was pared by 5 bases and J by 1 base, with 8 bases between. The CDR3 runs 13 residues. Germline V gene lookup returns CDR1 MGHDK and CDR2 SYGVNS.